The 7 T cell receptor beta chains below all came from one sample that was sequenced in a study of identical twins. TCRdb recomputed calls from the 5' RACE reads with MiXCR, one row per CDR3 protein. The sample lists 700,000 or so distinct CDR3 sequences, approximately 21% seen once, with more than 4% in the top ten. The same specimen was also included in a second study, on T cells expressing NK-cell markers.

The specimen sequenced was PBMCs. These receptors all stem from a woman aged 18 to 35 in good health.

The V gene is TRBV29-1, the J gene TRBJ2-1; tentatively, D is TRBD2 (6 bases). Trimming stripped 6 bases from V and 0 bases from J, with 15 bases between. In germline, CDR1 is SQVTM, CDR2 ANQGSEA. The length of the CDR3 is 15 residues. The CDR3 coding sequence is TGCAGCGTAGAGGGACGGGGGAGCTCCTACAATGAGCAGTTCTTC. Protein product: CSVEGRGSSYNEQFF.

This clonotype was counted a few times. The CDR3 is CASSEARAEAFF. CDR3 DNA sequence: TGTGCCAGCAGTGAAGCTAGGGCTGAAGCTTTCTTT. J is TRBJ1-1 and V is TRBV2, with D unresolved. The germline V gene has CDR1 SNHLY and CDR2 FYNNEI. V was shortened by 0 bases and J by 6 bases, with 5 bases between the two germline ends. This CDR3 has 12 amino acids.

This clonotype has just a few counts. The chain carries TRBV4-3 and TRBJ2-2, with a weak D call TRBD2 (6 bases). The CDR3 has 18 amino acids. Trimming removed 2 bases at V and 0 bases at J, with 16 bases between. In germline, CDR1 is LGHNA, CDR2 YSLEER. The CDR3 region is CASSQRSGRGTNTGELFF. CDR3 bases: TGCGCCAGCAGCCAACGATCGGGGCGGGGTACGAACACCGGGGAGCTGTTTTTT.

This clonotype was observed many times. V is TRBV24-1 and J is TRBJ2-5, with a tentative D call TRBD1 (6 bases). V was shortened by 7 bases and J by 5 bases, with 13 bases between the two germline ends. This CDR3 is built from 13 residues. Per the germline V gene, CDR1 is KGHDR and CDR2 is SFDVKD. As DNA, the CDR3 is TGTGCCACCAGATTAGGACAGAGGGAGACCCAGTACTTC. It yields the protein CATRLGQRETQYF.

The chain combines TRBV20-1 with TRBJ2-3; TRBD2 might be the D (6 bases). Trimming took 3 bases from V and 0 from J, leaving 10 bases between them. CDR1 and CDR2 from the germline V gene are DFQATT and SNEGSKA (reference sequence). The CDR3 is 14 amino acids. The CDR3 reads CSASEGTSTDTQYF. For the CDR3, the DNA is TGCAGTGCTAGCGAGGGGACTAGCACAGATACGCAGTATTTT.

This clonotype was detected only a few times. V and J are TRBV20-1 and TRBJ2-3, with 9 bases matching TRBD2. In germline, CDR1 is DFQATT, CDR2 SNEGSKA (reference sequence). V lost 8 bases, J lost 1 base, and 4 bases stayed unmatched. There are 13 residues in the CDR3. DNA for the CDR3: TGCAGTCCTCGGACTAGCGGCACAGATACGCAGTATTTT. It is translated as CSPRTSGTDTQYF.

This chain links TRBV10-3 with TRBJ1-1, with 7 bases matching TRBD1. Losses at the gene ends were 6 bases for V and 4 bases for J; bases not matched to a gene: 8. Germline-derived CDR1 and CDR2 are ENHRY and SYGVKD. The CDR3 sequence is 14 residues long. The CDR3 sequence is CAIRLTGVGTEAFF. As DNA, the CDR3 is TGTGCCATCAGGCTTACAGGGGTCGGCACTGAAGCTTTCTTT.